Each of the 13 T cell receptor beta chains below was sequenced from the same sample in a study of T cells in narcolepsy (dated by TCRdb to 2017 to 2018). The library was obtained by the immunoSEQ multiplex PCR assay. TCRdb mirrors the immuneACCESS table, restricted to in-frame sequences. Some clones are absent from its copies; in checked studies, under half trace to an unresolved V gene, and the reason for the others is unknown. This sample has about 32,000 clones in its table, and around 87% of those were observed once. 0.83% of the sample rests with the top ten. The sequenced material came from CD45RA- memory CD4+ T cells from PBMCs. This specimen's cell subset or site label, interpreted: memory T cells sorted ex vivo from peripheral blood. Every receptor here comes from a human donor with narcolepsy.

The chain joins TRBV19 to TRBJ1-2; D gene uncertain. V lost 4 bases to trimming and J lost 5 bases, with 17 bases between them. CDR1 LNHDA and CDR2 SQIVND come from the germline V gene (reference sequence). The CDR3 runs 15 residues. The CDR3 DNA reads TGTGCCAGTAGTAGAGATCCCGGTATACGATATGGCTACACCTTC. Protein sequence: CASSRDPGIRYGYTF.

The chain recombines TRBV7-8 with TRBJ1-1; no clear D gene. Germline CDR1 is SGHVS and CDR2 is FQNEAQ. Trimming cost V 5 bases and J 3 bases, with 16 bases left between them. The CDR3 contains 15 residues. CDR3 coding DNA: TGTGCCAGCAGCCCCCTCGGGAGTGGGGACACTGAAGCTTTCTTT. Translated: CASSPLGSGDTEAFF. Combining the CDR3 with reference TRBV7-8 and TRBJ1-1 gives the whole variable domain GAGVSQSPRYKVAKRGQDVALRCDPISGHVSLFWYQQALGQGPEFLTYFQNEAQLDKSGLPSDRFFAERPEGSVSTLKIQRTQQEDSAVYLCASSPLGSGDTEAFFGQGTRLTVV.

The chain links TRBV19 to TRBJ2-1, with D perhaps matching TRBD1 or TRBD2 (7 bases each). The CDR3 extends over 15 amino acids. Trimming left V 7 bases short and J 8 bases short, with 21 bases between. Per the germline V gene, CDR1 is LNHDA and CDR2 is SQIVND (reference sequence). The chain's CDR3 is CASMSTRAGGDEQFF. The CDR3 DNA reads TGTGCCAGTATGAGCACCCGGGCAGGGGGGGATGAGCAGTTCTTC. Based on the CDR3 plus reference TRBV19 and TRBJ2-1, the full variable domain is DGGITQSPKYLFRKEGQNVTLSCEQNLNHDAMYWYRQDPGQGLRLIYYSQIVNDFQKGDIAEGYSVSREKKESFPLTVTSAQKNPTAFYLCASMSTRAGGDEQFFGPGTRLTVL.

The J gene is TRBJ2-1, the V gene TRBV15; 8 bases align to TRBD2. The germline CDR1 and CDR2 sequences are LNHNV and YYDKDF (reference sequence). The CDR3 consists of 12 residues. V trimming: 8 bases; J trimming: 6 bases; junction bases outside the gene matches: 3. The CDR3 nucleotides are TGTGCCACCTCACTAGCGGCCAATGAGCAGTTCTTC. It yields the protein CATSLAANEQFF. The entire variable domain, with the rest obtained from reference TRBV15 and TRBJ2-1, is as follows: DAMVIQNPRYQVTQFGKPVTLSCSQTLNHNVMYWYQQKSSQAPKLLFHYYDKDFNNEADTPDNFQSRRPNTSFCFLDIRSPGLGDTAMYLCATSLAANEQFFGPGTRLTVL.

This clone was seen a single time. The same CDR3 arises from other DNA sequences in this sample as well. The V and J genes are TRBV4-1 and TRBJ2-2; TRBD1 agrees at 9 bases. CDR3 length: 18 residues. V lost 2 bases, J lost 5 bases, and 12 bases stayed unmatched. The germline CDR1 and CDR2 sequences are MGHRA and YSYEKL. The CDR3 nucleotides read TGCGCCAGCAGCCAACGGCAACCGGGACAGGGTAGAACCGGGGAGCTGTTTTTT. Amino acid sequence: CASSQRQPGQGRTGELFF.

In this sample, this clone turned up once. The CDR3 nucleotides are TGTGCCAGCAGCTTGGGGGGACAGGGCAACGAGCAGTACTTC. It specifies CASSLGGQGNEQYF. V is TRBV5-4 and J is TRBJ2-7; 9 positions agree with TRBD1. CDR1 SGHNT and CDR2 YYREEE come from the germline V gene (reference sequence). The length of the CDR3 is 14 residues. The V and J ends lost 0 bases and 5 bases, in that order; junction bases with no gene match: 3.

The chain uses TRBV6-1 and TRBJ1-2; D gene uncertain. CDR3 length: 14 amino acids. Germline values: CDR1 MNHNS, CDR2 SASEGT. Trimming shortened V by 3 bases and J by 0 bases, and 8 bases separated the two germline ends. CDR3 residues: CASSDDGSNYGYTF. DNA of the CDR3: TGTGCCAGCAGTGACGACGGATCTAACTATGGCTACACCTTC.

The J gene is TRBJ1-4, the V gene TRBV7-9; perhaps TRBD1 as D (6 bases). Germline CDR1 SEHNR, CDR2 FQNEAQ (reference sequence). V was shortened by 1 base and J by 0 bases, with 9 bases between the two germline ends. The CDR3 is 16 amino acids. The CDR3 region is CASSLGQASTNEKLFF. As DNA, the CDR3 is TGTGCCAGCAGCTTAGGACAGGCTTCAACTAATGAAAAACTGTTTTTT.

The V gene is TRBV5-1, the J gene TRBJ2-1; 8 bases line up with TRBD1. CDR1 is SGHRS and CDR2 is YFSETQ in the germline V gene. The CDR3 is 16 amino acids. The trim removed 0 bases at V and 7 bases at J, leaving 9 bases unmatched. CDR3 sequence reads: CASSLEGSDRVNEQFF. The CDR3 DNA sequence: TGCGCCAGCAGCTTGGAGGGGTCGGACAGGGTGAATGAGCAGTTCTTC.

The V call is TRBV6-5, the J call TRBJ1-2; 7 positions match TRBD1. This CDR3 spans 14 amino acids. Germline CDR1 reads MNHEY; CDR2 reads SVGAGI. The junction had 10 bases not matched to a gene; V was cut back by 5 bases and J by 7 bases. The CDR3 loop reads CASSRDSTYGGYTF. CDR3 in DNA: TGTGCCAGCAGTAGGGACAGCACTTACGGTGGCTACACCTTC.

This clone appeared once. The rearrangement links TRBV27 to TRBJ2-1; no firm D call. Germline V gene lookup returns CDR1 MNHEY and CDR2 SMNVEV (reference sequence). Between the trimmed V and J ends, which lost 1 base and 3 bases, there was a span of 16 bases. CDR3 length equals 17 residues. CDR3 DNA sequence: TGTGCCAGCAGTTTATTAAGCGACCCGGATCACTACAATGAGCAGTTCTTC. Amino acid sequence: CASSLLSDPDHYNEQFF.

The CDR3 DNA sequence: TGTGCCAGCAGTCGAGGGGGACTAGCGCTTTACAATGAGCAGTTCTTC. Translation gives CASSRGGLALYNEQFF. The chain has TRBV28 and TRBJ2-1, with 10 bases fitting TRBD2. CDR1 is MDHEN and CDR2 is SYDVKM in the germline V gene. J lost 4 bases, V lost 5 bases, and 8 bases had no gene match. The CDR3 sequence is 16 residues long.

CDR3 loop: CASRRRGGPLTDTQYF. As DNA, the CDR3 is TGTGCCAGCAGGCGCAGGGGGGGGCCTCTCACAGATACGCAGTATTTT. This chain joins TRBV7-2 and TRBJ2-3; the D call may be TRBD1 or TRBD2 (7 bases each). The CDR3 consists of 16 residues. Germline CDR1 SGHTA, CDR2 FQGNSA. The germline V and J ends were trimmed by 6 bases and 2 bases, with 18 bases remaining between them.